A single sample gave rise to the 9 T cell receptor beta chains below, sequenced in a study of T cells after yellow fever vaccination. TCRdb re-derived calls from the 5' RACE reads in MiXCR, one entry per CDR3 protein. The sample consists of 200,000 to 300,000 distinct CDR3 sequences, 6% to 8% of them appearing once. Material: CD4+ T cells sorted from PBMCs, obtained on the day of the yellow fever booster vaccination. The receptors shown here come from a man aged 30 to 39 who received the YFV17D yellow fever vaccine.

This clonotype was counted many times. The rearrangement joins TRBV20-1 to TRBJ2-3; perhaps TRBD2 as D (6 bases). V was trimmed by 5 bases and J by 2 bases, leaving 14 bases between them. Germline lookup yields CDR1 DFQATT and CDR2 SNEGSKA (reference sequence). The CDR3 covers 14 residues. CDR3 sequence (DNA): TGCAGTGCTGAGGGACTGCACCCCACAGATACGCAGTATTTT. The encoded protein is CSAEGLHPTDTQYF.

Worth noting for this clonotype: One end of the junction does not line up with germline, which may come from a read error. DNA for the CDR3: TGCTGTGCTAGCTCTTTCCGGCGGGAAACGAGGAATGAGCAGTTCTTC. Amino acids: CCASSFRRETRNEQFF. J is TRBJ2-1 and V is TRBV20-1; maybe TRBD2 (6 bases). This CDR3 spans 16 amino acids. The germline CDR1 and CDR2 sequences are DFQATT and SNEGSKA (reference sequence).

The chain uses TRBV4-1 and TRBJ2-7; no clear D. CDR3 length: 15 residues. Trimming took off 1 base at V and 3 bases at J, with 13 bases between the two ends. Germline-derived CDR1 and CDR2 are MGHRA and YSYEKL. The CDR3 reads CASSQGPLLNYEQYF. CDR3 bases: TGCGCCAGCAGCCAAGGGCCGCTGCTAAACTACGAGCAGTACTTC.

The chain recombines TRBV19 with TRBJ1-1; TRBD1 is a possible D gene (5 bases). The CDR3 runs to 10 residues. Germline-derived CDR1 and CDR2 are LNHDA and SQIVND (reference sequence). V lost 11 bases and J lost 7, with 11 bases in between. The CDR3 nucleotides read TGTGCCTCAGGGTTTAATGAAGCTTTCTTT. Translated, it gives CASGFNEAFF.

CDR3 nucleotide sequence: TGTGCCAGCAGCCCAGTGGTAGTGGGGGGGGGGAATGAGCAGTTCTTC. Translated, it gives CASSPVVVGGGNEQFF. The chain has TRBV7-2 and TRBJ2-1; 7 bases match TRBD2. CDR3 length equals 16 residues. The junction had 14 bases not matched to a gene; V was cut back by 5 bases and J by 7 bases. Germline CDR1 reads SGHTA; CDR2 reads FQGNSA.

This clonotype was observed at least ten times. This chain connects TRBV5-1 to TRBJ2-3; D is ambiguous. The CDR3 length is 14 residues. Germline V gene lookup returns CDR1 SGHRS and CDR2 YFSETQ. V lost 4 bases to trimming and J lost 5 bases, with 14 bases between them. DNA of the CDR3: TGCGCCAGCAGCGCACGCTCGAACGGAGATACGCAGTATTTT. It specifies CASSARSNGDTQYF.

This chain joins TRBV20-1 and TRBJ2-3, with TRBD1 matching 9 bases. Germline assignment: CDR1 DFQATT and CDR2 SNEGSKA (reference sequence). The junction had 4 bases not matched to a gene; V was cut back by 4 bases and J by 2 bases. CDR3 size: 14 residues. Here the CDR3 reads CSATGQGHTDTQYF. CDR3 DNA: TGCAGTGCTACCGGACAGGGGCACACAGATACGCAGTATTTT.

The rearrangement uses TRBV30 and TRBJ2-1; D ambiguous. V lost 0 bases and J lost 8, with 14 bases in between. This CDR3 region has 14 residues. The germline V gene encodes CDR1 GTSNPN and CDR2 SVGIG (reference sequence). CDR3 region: CAWSVPGWRDEQFF. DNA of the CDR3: TGTGCCTGGAGTGTCCCTGGGTGGCGCGATGAGCAGTTCTTC.

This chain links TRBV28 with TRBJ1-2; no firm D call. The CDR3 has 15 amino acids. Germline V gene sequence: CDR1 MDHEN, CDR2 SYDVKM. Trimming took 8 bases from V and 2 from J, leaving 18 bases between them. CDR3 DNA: TGTGCCAGCCACTCCGTTAACGATCTCAACTATGGCTACACCTTC. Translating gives CASHSVNDLNYGYTF.